This T cell receptor beta chain stems from a study of lymphopenia after photon versus proton radiotherapy. The study's findings and limits: Under photons, naive T cells and diversity fell while effector/memory populations rose.

In the case of this clone: The antigen remains undetermined.

Generated by immunoSEQ multiplex PCR, the TCRdb table keeps only in-frame clones and is missing some. This table has roughly 58,000 clones, roughly nine tenths appearing once. The CDR3 covers 12 residues. The germline V gene encodes CDR1 LNHNV and CDR2 YYDKDF (reference sequence). V was trimmed by 3 bases and J by 2 bases, leaving 4 bases between them. The rearrangement joins TRBV15 to TRBJ1-2; unclear D gene. Sequenced here: peripheral blood, sampled from a patient treated with proton-based radiotherapy. This receptor was obtained from an older man with esophageal cancer. CDR3 sequence (DNA): TGTGCCACCAGCAGGGTGAACTATGGCTACACCTTC. This codes for CATSRVNYGYTF.